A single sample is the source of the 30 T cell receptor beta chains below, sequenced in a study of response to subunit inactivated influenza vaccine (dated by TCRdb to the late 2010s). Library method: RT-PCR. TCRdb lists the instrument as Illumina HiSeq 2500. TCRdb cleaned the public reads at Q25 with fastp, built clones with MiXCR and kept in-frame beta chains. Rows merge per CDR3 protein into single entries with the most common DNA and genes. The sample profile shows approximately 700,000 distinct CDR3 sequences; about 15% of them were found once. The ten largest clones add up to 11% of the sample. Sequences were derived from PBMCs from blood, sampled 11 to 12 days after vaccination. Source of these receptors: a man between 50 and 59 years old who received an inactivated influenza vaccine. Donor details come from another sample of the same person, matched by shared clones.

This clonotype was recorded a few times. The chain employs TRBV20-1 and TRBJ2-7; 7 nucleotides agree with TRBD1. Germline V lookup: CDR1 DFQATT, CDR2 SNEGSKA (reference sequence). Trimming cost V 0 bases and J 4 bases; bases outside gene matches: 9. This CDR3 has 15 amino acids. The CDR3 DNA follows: TGCAGTGCTAGAGATCTTGTCAGGGGGAAATACGAGCAGTACTTC. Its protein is CSARDLVRGKYEQYF.

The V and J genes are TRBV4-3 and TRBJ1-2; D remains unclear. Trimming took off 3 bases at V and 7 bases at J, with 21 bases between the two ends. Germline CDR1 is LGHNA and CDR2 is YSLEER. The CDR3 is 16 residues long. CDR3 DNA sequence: TGCGCCAGCAGCCACGTTGGAACAGCCTATATCGGTGGCTACACCTTC. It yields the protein CASSHVGTAYIGGYTF.

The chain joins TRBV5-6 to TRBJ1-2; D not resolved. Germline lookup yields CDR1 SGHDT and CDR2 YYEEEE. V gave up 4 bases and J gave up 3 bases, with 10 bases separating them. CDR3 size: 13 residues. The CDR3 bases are TGTGCCAGCAGCCTGAGACCCGACTATGGCTACACCTTC. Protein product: CASSLRPDYGYTF.

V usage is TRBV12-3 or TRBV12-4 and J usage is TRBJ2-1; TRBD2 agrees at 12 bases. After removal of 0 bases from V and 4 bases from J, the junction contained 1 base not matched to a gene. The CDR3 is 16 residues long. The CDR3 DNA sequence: TGTGCCAGCAGTTTAGCGACTAGCGGGGGTTACAATGAGCAGTTCTTC. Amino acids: CASSLATSGGYNEQFF.

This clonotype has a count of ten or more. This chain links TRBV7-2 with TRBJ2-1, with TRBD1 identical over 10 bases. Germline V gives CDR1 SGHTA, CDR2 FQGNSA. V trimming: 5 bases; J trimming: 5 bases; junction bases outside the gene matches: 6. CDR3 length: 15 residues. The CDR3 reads CASSPDRGNHNEQFF. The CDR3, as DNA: TGTGCCAGCAGCCCGGACAGGGGGAACCACAATGAGCAGTTCTTC.

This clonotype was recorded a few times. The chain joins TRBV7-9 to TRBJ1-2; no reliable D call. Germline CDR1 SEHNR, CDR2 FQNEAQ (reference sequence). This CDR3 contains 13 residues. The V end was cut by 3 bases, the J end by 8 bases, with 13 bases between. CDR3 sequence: CASSFPVAQGYTF. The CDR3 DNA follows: TGTGCCAGCAGCTTTCCCGTGGCCCAGGGCTACACCTTC.

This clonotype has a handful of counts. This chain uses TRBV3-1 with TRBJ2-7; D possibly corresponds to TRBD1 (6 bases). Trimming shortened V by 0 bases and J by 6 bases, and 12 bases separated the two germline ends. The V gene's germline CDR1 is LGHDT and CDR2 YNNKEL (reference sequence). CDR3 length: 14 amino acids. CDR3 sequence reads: CASSQDGRTAEQYF. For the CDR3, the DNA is TGTGCCAGCAGCCAAGATGGTAGGACAGCCGAGCAGTACTTC.

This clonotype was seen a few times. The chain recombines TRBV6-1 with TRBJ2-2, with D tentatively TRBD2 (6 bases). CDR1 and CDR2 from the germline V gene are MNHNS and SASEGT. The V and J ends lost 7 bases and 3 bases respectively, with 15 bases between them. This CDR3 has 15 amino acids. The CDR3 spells CASKEGQGDTGELFF. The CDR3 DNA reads TGTGCCAGCAAGGAGGGGCAGGGTGACACCGGGGAGCTGTTTTTT.

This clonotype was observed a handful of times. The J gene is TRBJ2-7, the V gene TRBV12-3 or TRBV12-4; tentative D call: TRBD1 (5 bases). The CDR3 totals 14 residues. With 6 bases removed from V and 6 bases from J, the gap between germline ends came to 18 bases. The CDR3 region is CASSHRTRKGEQYF. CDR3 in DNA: TGTGCCAGCAGCCACAGGACCCGGAAGGGCGAGCAGTACTTC.

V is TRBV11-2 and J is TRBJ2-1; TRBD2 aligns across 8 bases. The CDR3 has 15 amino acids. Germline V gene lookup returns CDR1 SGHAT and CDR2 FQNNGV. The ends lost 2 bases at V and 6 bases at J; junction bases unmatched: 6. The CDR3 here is CASSLNGGAFNEQFF. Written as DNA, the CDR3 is TGTGCCAGCAGCTTAAACGGGGGGGCCTTCAATGAGCAGTTCTTC.

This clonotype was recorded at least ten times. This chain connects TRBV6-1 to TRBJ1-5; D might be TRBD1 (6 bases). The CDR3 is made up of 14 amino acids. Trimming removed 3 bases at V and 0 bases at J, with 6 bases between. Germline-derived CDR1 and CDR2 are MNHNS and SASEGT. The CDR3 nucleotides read TGTGCCAGCAGTGAGGACAGTAGCAATCAGCCCCAGCATTTT. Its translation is CASSEDSSNQPQHF.

The CDR3 DNA is TGTGCCAGCAGTTTCGTCAACGGGGAGACCCAGTACTTC. Translating gives CASSFVNGETQYF. This chain uses TRBV12-3 or TRBV12-4 with TRBJ2-5; unclear D gene. V was pared by 3 bases and J by 5 bases, with 10 bases between. The CDR3 has 13 residues.

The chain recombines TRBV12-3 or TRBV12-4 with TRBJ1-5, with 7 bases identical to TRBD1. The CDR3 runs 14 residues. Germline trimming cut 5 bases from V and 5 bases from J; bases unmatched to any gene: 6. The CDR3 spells CASSPDRADQPQHF. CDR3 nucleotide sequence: TGTGCCAGCAGTCCCGACAGGGCCGATCAGCCCCAGCATTTT.

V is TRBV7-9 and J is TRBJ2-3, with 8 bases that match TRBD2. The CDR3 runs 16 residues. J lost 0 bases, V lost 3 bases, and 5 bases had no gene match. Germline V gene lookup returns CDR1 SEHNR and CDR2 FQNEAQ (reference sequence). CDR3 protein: CASSFGLAASTDTQYF. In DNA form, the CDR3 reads TGTGCCAGCAGCTTCGGACTAGCAGCTAGCACAGATACGCAGTATTTT.

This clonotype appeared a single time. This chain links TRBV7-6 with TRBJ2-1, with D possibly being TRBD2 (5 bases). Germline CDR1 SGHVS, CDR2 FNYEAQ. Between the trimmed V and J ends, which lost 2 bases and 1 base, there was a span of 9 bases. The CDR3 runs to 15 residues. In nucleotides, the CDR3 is TGTGCCAGCAGCTTATACCTAGCTTCCTACAATGAGCAGTTCTTC. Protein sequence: CASSLYLASYNEQFF.

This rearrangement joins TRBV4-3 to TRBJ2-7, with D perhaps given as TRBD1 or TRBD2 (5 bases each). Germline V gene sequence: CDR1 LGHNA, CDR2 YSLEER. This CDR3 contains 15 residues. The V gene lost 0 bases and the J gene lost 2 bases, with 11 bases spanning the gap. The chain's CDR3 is CASSQERQTTYEQYF. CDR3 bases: TGCGCCAGCAGCCAAGAGAGACAGACTACCTACGAGCAGTACTTC.

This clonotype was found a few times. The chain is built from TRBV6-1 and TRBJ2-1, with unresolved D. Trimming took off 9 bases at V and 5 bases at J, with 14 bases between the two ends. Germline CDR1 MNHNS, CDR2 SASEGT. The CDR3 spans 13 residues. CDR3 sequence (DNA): TGTGCCAGTAAAACCCCGAAAAACAATGAGCAGTTCTTC. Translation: CASKTPKNNEQFF.

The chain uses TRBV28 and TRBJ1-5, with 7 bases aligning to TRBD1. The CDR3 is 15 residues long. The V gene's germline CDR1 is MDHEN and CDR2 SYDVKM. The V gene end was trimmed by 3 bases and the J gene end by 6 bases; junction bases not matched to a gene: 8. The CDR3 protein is CASSFRGYRGQPQHF. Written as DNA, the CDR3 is TGTGCCAGCAGTTTCCGGGGATACAGGGGTCAGCCCCAGCATTTT.

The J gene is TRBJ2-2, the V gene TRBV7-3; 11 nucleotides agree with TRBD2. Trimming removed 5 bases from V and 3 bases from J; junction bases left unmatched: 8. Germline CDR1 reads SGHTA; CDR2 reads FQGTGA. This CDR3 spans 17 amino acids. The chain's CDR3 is CASSPRPGLADTGELFF. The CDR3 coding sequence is TGTGCCAGCAGCCCTAGACCGGGACTAGCGGACACCGGGGAGCTGTTTTTT.

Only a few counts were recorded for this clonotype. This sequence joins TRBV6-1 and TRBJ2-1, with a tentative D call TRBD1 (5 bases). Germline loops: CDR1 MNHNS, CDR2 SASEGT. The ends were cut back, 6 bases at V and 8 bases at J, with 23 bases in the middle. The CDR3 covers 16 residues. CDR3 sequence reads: CASRTLIRVGSDEQFF. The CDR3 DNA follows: TGTGCCAGCAGAACTCTTATCAGGGTTGGTAGTGATGAGCAGTTCTTC.

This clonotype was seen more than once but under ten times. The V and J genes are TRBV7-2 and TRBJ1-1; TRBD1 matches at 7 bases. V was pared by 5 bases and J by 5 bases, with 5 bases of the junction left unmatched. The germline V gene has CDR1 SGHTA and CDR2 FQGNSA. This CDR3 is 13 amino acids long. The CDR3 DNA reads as TGTGCCAGCAGCAGGGGGCGGAGTACTGAAGCTTTCTTT. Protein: CASSRGRSTEAFF.

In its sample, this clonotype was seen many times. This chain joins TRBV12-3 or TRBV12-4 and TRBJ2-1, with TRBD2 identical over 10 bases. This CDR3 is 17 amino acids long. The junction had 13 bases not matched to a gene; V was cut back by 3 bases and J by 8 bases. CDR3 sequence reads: CASSFGSSSGRWDEQFF. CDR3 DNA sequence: TGTGCCAGCAGTTTCGGTTCTTCTAGCGGGAGATGGGATGAGCAGTTCTTC.

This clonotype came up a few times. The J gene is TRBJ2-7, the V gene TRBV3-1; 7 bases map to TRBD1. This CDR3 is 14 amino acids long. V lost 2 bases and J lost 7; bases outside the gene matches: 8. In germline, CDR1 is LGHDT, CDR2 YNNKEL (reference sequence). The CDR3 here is CASSQLDRPGEQYF. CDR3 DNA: TGTGCCAGCAGCCAACTGGACAGGCCCGGGGAGCAGTACTTC.

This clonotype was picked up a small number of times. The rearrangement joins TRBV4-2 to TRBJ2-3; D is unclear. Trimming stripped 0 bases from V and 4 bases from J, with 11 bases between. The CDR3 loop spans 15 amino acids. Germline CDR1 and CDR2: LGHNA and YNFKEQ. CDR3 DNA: TGTGCCAGCAGCCAAGATTTTGCGGACGCAGATACGCAGTATTTT. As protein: CASSQDFADADTQYF.

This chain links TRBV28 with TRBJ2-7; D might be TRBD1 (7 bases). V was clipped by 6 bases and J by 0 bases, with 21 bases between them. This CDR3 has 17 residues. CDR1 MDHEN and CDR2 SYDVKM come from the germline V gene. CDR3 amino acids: CASRPNRGVTSSYEQYF. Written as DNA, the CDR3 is TGTGCCAGCAGACCCAACAGGGGTGTGACTAGCTCCTACGAGCAGTACTTC.

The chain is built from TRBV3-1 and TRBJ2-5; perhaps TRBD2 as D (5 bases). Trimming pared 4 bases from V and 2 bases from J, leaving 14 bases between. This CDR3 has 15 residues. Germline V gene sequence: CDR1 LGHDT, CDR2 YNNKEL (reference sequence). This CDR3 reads CASSRGGRAQETQYF. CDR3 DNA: TGTGCCAGCAGCCGTGGAGGACGGGCACAAGAGACCCAGTACTTC.

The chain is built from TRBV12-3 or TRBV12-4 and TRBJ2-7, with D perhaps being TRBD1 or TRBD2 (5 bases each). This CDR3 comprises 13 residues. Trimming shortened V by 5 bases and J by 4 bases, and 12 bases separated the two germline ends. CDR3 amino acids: CASSVGAIYEQYF. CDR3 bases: TGTGCCAGCAGTGTCGGGGCTATATACGAGCAGTACTTC.

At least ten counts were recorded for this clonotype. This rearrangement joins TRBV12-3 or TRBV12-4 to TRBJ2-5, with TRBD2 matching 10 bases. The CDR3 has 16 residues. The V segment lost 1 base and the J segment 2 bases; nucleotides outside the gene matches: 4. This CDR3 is CASSLELAGRQETQYF. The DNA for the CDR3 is TGTGCCAGCAGTTTAGAACTAGCGGGGCGTCAAGAGACCCAGTACTTC.

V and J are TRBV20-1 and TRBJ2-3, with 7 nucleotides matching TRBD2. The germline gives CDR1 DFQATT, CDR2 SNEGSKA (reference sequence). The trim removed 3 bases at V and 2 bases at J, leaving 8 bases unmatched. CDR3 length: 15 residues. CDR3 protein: CSARDRLAPTDTQYF. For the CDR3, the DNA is TGCAGTGCTAGGGACCGACTAGCTCCCACAGATACGCAGTATTTT.

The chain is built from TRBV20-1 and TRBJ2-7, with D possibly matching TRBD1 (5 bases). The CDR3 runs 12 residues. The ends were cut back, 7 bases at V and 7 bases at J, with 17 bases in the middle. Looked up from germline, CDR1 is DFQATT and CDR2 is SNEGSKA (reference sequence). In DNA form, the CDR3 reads TGCAGTGGAGGTGACAGATCCTTTGAGCAGTACTTC. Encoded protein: CSGGDRSFEQYF.